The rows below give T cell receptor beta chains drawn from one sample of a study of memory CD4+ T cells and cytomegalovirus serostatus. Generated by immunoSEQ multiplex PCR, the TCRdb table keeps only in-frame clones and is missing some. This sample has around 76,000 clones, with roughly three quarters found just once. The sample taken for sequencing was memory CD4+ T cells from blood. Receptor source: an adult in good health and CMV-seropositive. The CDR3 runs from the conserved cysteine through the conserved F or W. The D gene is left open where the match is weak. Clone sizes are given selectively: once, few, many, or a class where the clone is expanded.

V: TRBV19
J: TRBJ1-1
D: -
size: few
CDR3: CASQSRGSTEAFF
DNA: TGTGCCAGTCAGAGCAGGGGCAGCACTGAAGCTTTCTTT

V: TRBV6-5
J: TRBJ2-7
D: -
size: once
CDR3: CASKTSSSYEQYF
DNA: TGTGCCAGCAAGACGTCGAGCTCCTACGAGCAGTACTTC

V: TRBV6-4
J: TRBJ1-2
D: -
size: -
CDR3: CASRPSNEVYGYTF
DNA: TGTGCCAGTCGACCATCGAATGAAGTCTATGGCTACACCTTC

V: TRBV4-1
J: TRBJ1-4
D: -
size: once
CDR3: CASSQSPGREHEKLFF
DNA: TGCGCCAGCAGCCAAAGTCCGGGCCGGGAGCATGAAAAACTGTTTTTT

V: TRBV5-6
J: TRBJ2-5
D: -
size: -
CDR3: CASSLAGGYQETQYF
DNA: TGTGCCAGCAGCTTGGCCGGCGGGTACCAAGAGACCCAGTACTTC

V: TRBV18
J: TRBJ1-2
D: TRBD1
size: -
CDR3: CASAGQGNYGYTF
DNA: TGTGCCAGCGCGGGACAGGGGAACTATGGCTACACCTTC

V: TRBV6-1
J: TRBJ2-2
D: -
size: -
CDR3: CASITTNTGELFF
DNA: TGTGCCAGCATCACAACCAACACCGGGGAGCTGTTTTTT

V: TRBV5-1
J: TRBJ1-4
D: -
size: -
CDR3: CASSLNGGNEKLFF
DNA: TGCGCCAGCAGCTTGAACGGAGGAAATGAAAAACTGTTTTTT

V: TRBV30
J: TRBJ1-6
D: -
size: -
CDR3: CAWRKPGDNSPLHF
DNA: TGTGCCTGGAGAAAACCGGGAGACAATTCACCCCTCCACTTT

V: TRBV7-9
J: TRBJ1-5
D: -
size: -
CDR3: CASSLDAGQGNQPQHF
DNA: TGTGCCAGCAGCTTGGATGCCGGGCAGGGCAATCAGCCCCAGCATTTT

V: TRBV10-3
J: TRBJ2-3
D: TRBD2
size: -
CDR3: CAIGLAGTTSTDTQYF
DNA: TGTGCCATCGGACTAGCGGGTACGACTAGCACAGATACGCAGTATTTT

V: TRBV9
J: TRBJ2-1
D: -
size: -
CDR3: CASSALGSHNEQFF
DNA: TGTGCCAGCAGCGCCTTAGGGTCCCACAATGAGCAGTTCTTC

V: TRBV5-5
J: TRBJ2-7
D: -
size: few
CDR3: CASSLARVLTREQYF
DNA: TGTGCCAGCAGCTTGGCCAGGGTACTAACTAGGGAGCAGTACTTC

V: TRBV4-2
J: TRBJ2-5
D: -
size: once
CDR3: CASSQDPRGGETQYF
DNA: TGTGCCAGCAGCCAAGATCCGAGGGGCGGAGAGACCCAGTACTTC

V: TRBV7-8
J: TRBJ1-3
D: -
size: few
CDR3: CASSLTGVGNTIYF
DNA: TGTGCCAGCAGCCTGACTGGGGTTGGAAACACCATATATTTT

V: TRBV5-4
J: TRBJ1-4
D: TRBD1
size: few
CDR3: CASSSGQVANEKLFF
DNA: TGTGCCAGCAGTTCGGGACAGGTTGCCAATGAAAAACTGTTTTTT

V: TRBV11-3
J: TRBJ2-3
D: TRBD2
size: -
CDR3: CASSRGTSGATDTQYF
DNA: TGTGCCAGCAGCCGAGGGACTAGCGGAGCTACAGATACGCAGTATTTT

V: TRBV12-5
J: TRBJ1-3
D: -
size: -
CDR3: CASGPPSGQSGNTIYF
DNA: TGTGCTAGTGGTCCACCGTCCGGACAGAGTGGAAACACCATATATTTT

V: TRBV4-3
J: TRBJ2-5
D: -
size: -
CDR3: CASSQEGARGKTQYF
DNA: TGCGCCAGCAGCCAAGAAGGCGCCAGGGGAAAGACCCAGTACTTC

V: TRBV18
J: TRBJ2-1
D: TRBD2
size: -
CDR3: CASSPRLERGGTEQFF
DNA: TGTGCCAGCTCACCACGCCTAGAGCGGGGGGGAACTGAGCAGTTCTTC

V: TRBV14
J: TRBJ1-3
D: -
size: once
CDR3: CASSQALTPGGNTIYF
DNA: TGTGCCAGCAGCCAAGCTCTGACCCCGGGAGGAAACACCATATATTTT

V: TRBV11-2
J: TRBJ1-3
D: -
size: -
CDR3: CASSLGQVAGNTIYF
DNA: TGTGCCAGCAGCTTAGGACAGGTTGCCGGAAACACCATATATTTT

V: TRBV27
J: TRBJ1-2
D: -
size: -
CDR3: CASSVFFGVNYGYTF
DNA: TGTGCCAGCAGTGTATTTTTCGGGGTTAACTATGGCTACACCTTC

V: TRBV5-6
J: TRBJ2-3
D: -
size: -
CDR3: CASSYRGVGTDTQYF
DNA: TGTGCCAGCAGCTACCGCGGGGTAGGGACAGATACGCAGTATTTT

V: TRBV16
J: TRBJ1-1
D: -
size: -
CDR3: CASSRIRDNTEAFF
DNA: TGTGCCAGCAGCCGGATCCGGGACAACACTGAAGCTTTCTTT

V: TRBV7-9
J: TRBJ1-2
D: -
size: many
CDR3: CASSLLRDYGYTF
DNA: TGTGCCAGCAGCTTATTAAGGGACTATGGCTACACCTTC

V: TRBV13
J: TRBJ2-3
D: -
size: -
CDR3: CASSLDRGSTDTQYF
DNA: TGTGCCAGCAGCTTAGATCGGGGCAGCACAGATACGCAGTATTTT

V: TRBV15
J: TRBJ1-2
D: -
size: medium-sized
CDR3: CATSRGATVRAYGYTF
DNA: TGTGCCACCAGCAGAGGCGCTACGGTCAGGGCCTATGGCTACACCTTC

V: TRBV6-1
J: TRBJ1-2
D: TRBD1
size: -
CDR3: CASSETPGQAGDGYTF
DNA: TGTGCCAGCAGTGAAACCCCTGGACAGGCAGGGGATGGCTACACCTTC

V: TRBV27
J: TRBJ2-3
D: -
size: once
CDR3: CASSLGAIRSTDTQYF
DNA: TGTGCCAGCAGTTTGGGGGCAATACGAAGCACAGATACGCAGTATTTT

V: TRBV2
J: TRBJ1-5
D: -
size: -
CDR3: CASSIEYDQPQHF
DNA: TGTGCCAGCAGCATAGAATATGATCAGCCCCAGCATTTT

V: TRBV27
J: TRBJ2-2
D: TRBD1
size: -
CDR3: CASSLWTGGIGELFF
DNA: TGTGCCAGCAGTTTATGGACAGGGGGCATCGGGGAGCTGTTTTTT

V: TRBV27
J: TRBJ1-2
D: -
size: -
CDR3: CASRSRVNYGYTF
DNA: TGTGCCAGCCGATCCAGGGTCAACTATGGCTACACCTTC

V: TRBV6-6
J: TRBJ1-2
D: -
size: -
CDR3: CASSYAGANYGYTF
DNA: TGTGCCAGCAGTTACGCAGGGGCTAACTATGGCTACACCTTC

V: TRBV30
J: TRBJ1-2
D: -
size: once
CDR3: CAWSVLVGYGYTF
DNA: TGTGCCTGGAGTGTTCTGGTGGGGTATGGCTACACCTTC

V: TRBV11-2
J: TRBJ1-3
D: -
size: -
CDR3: CASSPRDSGSGNTIYF
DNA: TGTGCCAGCAGCCCTAGAGATTCTGGCAGTGGAAACACCATATATTTT

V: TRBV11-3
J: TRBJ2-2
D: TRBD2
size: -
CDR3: CASSSSGGPWNTGELFF
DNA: TGTGCCAGCAGCTCTAGCGGGGGGCCCTGGAACACCGGGGAGCTGTTTTTT

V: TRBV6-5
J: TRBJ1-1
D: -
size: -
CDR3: CASSSIRASLPEAFF
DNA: TGTGCCAGCAGTTCAATCAGGGCCTCACTCCCTGAAGCTTTCTTT

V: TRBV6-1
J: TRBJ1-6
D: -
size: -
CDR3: CASSELRGYNSPLHF
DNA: TGTGCCAGCAGTGAATTACGGGGTTACAATTCACCCCTCCACTTT

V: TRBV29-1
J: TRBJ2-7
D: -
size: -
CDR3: CSVSRTADSYEQYF
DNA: TGCAGCGTTTCTCGGACAGCCGACTCCTACGAGCAGTACTTC

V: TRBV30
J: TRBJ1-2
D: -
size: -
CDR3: CAWSVRGQFRGYTF
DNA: TGTGCCTGGAGTGTAAGAGGACAGTTTCGTGGCTACACCTTC

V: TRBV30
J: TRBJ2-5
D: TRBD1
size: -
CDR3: CAWSPGEDRALETQYF
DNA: TGTGCCTGGAGTCCTGGGGAGGACAGGGCCCTAGAGACCCAGTACTTC

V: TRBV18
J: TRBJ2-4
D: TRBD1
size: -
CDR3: CASSSEQGNQNIQYF
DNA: TGTGCCAGCTCATCGGAACAGGGGAACCAAAACATTCAGTACTTC

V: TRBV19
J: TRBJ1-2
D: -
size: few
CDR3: CASITGRPDGSGYTF
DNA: TGTGCCAGTATAACCGGTAGGCCAGACGGGAGTGGCTACACCTTC

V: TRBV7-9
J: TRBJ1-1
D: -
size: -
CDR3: CASSLSNTEAFF
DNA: TGTGCCAGCAGCTTAAGTAACACTGAAGCTTTCTTT

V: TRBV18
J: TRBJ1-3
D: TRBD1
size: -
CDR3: CASSLDRGLENTIYF
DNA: TGTGCCAGCTCACTGGACAGGGGTTTAGAGAACACCATATATTTT

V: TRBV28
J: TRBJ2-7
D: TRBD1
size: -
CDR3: CASTPLKTGGWGEQYF
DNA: TGTGCCAGCACCCCTCTGAAGACAGGGGGCTGGGGGGAGCAGTACTTC

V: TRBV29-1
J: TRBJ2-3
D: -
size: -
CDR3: CSVEVASSGLNTQYF
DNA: TGCAGCGTTGAAGTCGCCTCCTCTGGACTAAATACGCAGTATTTT

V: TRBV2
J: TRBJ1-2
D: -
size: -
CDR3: CASVSGTNYGYTF
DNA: TGTGCCAGCGTCTCAGGAACTAACTATGGCTACACCTTC

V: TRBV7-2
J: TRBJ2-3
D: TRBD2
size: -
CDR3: CASSLARETSGRADTQYF
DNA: TGTGCCAGCAGCCTGGCCCGGGAAACTAGCGGGAGAGCAGATACGCAGTATTTT

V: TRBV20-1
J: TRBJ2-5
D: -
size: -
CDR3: CSAEVSETQYF
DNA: TGCAGTGCAGAGGTGTCGGAGACCCAGTACTTC

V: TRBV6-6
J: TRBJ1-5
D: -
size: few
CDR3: CASSFPGPGEPQHF
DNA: TGTGCCAGCAGTTTTCCAGGGCCCGGTGAGCCCCAGCATTTT

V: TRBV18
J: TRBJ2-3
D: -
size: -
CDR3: CASSSQGRTDTQYF
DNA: TGTGCCAGCTCATCACAAGGAAGGACAGATACGCAGTATTTT